Following are 14 T cell receptor beta chains from one sample sequenced in a study of early T cells in non-severe SARS-CoV-2 infection. TCRdb reprocessed the 5' RACE reads via MiXCR and lists one record per CDR3 protein. The sample lists over 20,000 distinct CDR3 sequences, 4.5% to 7% occurring once. Sequenced sample: whole blood. Receptors were obtained from an adult who was a healthcare worker with PCR-confirmed SARS-CoV-2 infection or an uninfected control (not recorded which).

This clonotype has more than one count but fewer than ten. The chain recombines TRBV12-3 or TRBV12-4 with TRBJ2-2; TRBD2 agrees at 7 bases. The CDR3 loop spans 14 amino acids. The J segment lost 5 bases and the V segment lost 4 bases, leaving 4 bases of the junction unmatched. CDR3 nucleotides: TGTGCCAGCAGTTCAAACGGGGGGACCGGGGAGCTGTTTTTT. Encoded protein: CASSSNGGTGELFF.

This clonotype has a handful of counts. The chain links TRBV2 to TRBJ2-3; D is uncertain. The CDR3 sequence is 14 residues long. Germline-derived CDR1 and CDR2 are SNHLY and FYNNEI. V gave up 7 bases and J gave up 2 bases, with 13 bases separating them. In nucleotides, the CDR3 is TGTGCCAGCACGCTAGACGGGCACACAGATACGCAGTATTTT. Amino acid sequence: CASTLDGHTDTQYF.

This clonotype was detected many times. This chain joins TRBV12-3 or TRBV12-4 and TRBJ1-6; unclear D gene. The CDR3 runs 15 residues. V was clipped by 0 bases and J by 7 bases, with 10 bases between them. The CDR3 sequence is CASSLAGGVNSPLHF. CDR3 coding DNA: TGTGCCAGCAGTTTAGCGGGTGGAGTCAATTCACCCCTCCACTTT.

This clonotype was recorded many times. The chain combines TRBV10-1 with TRBJ2-3; D unresolved. The CDR3 is made up of 10 amino acids. The V end lost 6 bases, the J end lost 5 bases, and 3 bases lay between the germline ends. CDR1 WNHNN and CDR2 SYGVQD come from the germline V gene (reference sequence). CDR3 in DNA: TGCGCCAGCAGCGGAGATACGCAGTATTTT. Its translation: CASSGDTQYF.

This clonotype has ten or more counts. V is TRBV28 and J is TRBJ2-1; 9 nucleotides align to TRBD2. Germline CDR1 is MDHEN and CDR2 is SYDVKM. J was trimmed by 4 bases and V by 10 bases; bases with no gene match: 8. The CDR3 extends over 14 amino acids. The CDR3 loop reads CATRPAGGYNEQFF. CDR3 DNA sequence: TGTGCCACCCGGCCAGCGGGGGGATACAATGAGCAGTTCTTC.

To note about this clonotype: A read error may explain this, as a much larger clone is one base away. The chain carries TRBV18 and TRBJ2-5; unclear D gene. Germline-derived CDR1 and CDR2 are KGHSH and LQKENI. The CDR3 spans 14 residues. CDR3 sequence: CVSSLTGRRETQYF. CDR3 coding DNA: TGTGTCAGCTCACTAACGGGCCGCCGAGAGACCCAGTACTTC.

This clonotype was observed many times. V gene TRBV7-3 combines with J gene TRBJ2-1, with 14 positions matching TRBD2. V gave up 5 bases and J gave up 6 bases; unmatched junction bases: 6. This CDR3 region has 16 residues. The germline gives CDR1 SGHTA, CDR2 FQGTGA. The CDR3 reads CASSPAGTSGGNEQFF. CDR3 coding DNA: TGTGCCAGCAGCCCCGCAGGGACTAGCGGGGGCAATGAGCAGTTCTTC. The complete variable domain, with remaining parts taken from reference TRBV7-3 and TRBJ2-1, reads GAGVSQTPSNKVTEKGKYVELRCDPISGHTALYWYRQSLGQGPEFLIYFQGTGAADDSGLPNDRFFAVRPEGSVSTLKIQRTERGDSAVYLCASSPAGTSGGNEQFFGPGTRLTVL.

On this clonotype itself: Possible read error: a much larger clone is one base away. The rearrangement links TRBV18 to TRBJ1-2, with 9 nucleotides matching TRBD1. CDR1 and CDR2 from the germline V gene are KGHSH and LQKENI. V gave up 4 bases and J gave up 2 bases; unmatched junction bases: 5. The CDR3 contains 15 residues. CDR3 DNA sequence: TGTGCCAGCTCACACCGACAGGGGGAGAACTATGGCTACACCTTC. It yields the protein CASSHRQGENYGYTF.

This clonotype counts as medium-sized (0.01 to 0.1%). The chain combines TRBV19 with TRBJ1-5; D is undetermined. Germline V gene lookup returns CDR1 LNHDA and CDR2 SQIVND (reference sequence). This CDR3 has 16 residues. V lost 2 bases, J lost 0 bases, and 11 bases lay in between. This chain's CDR3 is CASSIKGFFSNQPQHF. CDR3 DNA: TGTGCCAGTAGTATAAAGGGCTTTTTTAGCAATCAGCCCCAGCATTTT.

There are many counts of this clonotype. The V gene is TRBV7-2, the J gene TRBJ2-5; D possibly corresponds to TRBD2 (6 bases). V lost 3 bases, J lost 4 bases, and 15 bases lay in between. Germline CDR1 is SGHTA and CDR2 is FQGNSA. The CDR3 runs to 15 residues. CDR3 amino acids: CASSFRGSRLETQYF. The CDR3 region has the DNA TGTGCCAGCAGCTTTCGGGGGTCTCGGTTAGAGACCCAGTACTTC.

The chain recombines TRBV7-9 with TRBJ2-7, with 11 bases that match TRBD1. CDR1 is SEHNR, CDR2 FQNEAQ, per germline (reference sequence). J was trimmed by 4 bases and V by 4 bases; bases with no gene match: 6. The CDR3 loop spans 15 amino acids. CDR3 in DNA: TGTGCCAGCAGCTCCTGGACAGGGGGCTCTTACGAGCAGTACTTC. Its translation is CASSSWTGGSYEQYF.

A word on this clonotype: The junction shows a germline mismatch at one end, possibly a read error. J is TRBJ2-3 and V is TRBV2; TRBD2 matches at 8 bases. This CDR3 contains 11 residues. Germline CDR1 is SNHLY and CDR2 is FYNNEI. The CDR3 region is CASTGLGGGHF. The CDR3 DNA reads TGTGCCAGCACCGGACTCGGGGGGGGGCATTTT. The complete variable domain, with remaining parts taken from reference TRBV2 and TRBJ2-3, reads EPEVTQTPSHQVTQMGQEVILRCVPISNHLYFYWYRQILGQKVEFLVSFYNNEISEKSEIFDDQFSVERPDGSNFTLKIRSTKLEDSAMYFCASTGLGGGHFGPGTRLTVL.

The chain recombines TRBV11-2 with TRBJ2-3; a weak D match, TRBD2 (6 bases). Germline CDR1 reads SGHAT; CDR2 reads FQNNGV. The CDR3 is made up of 13 amino acids. The V gene lost 3 bases and the J gene lost 4 bases, with 8 bases spanning the gap. This CDR3 is CASSFTGADTQYF. The CDR3 DNA reads as TGTGCCAGCAGCTTTACGGGGGCAGATACGCAGTATTTT.

This clonotype was observed at least ten times. V gene TRBV20-1 combines with J gene TRBJ2-1; 9 bases align to TRBD2. Germline CDR1 is DFQATT and CDR2 is SNEGSKA (reference sequence). V gave up 0 bases and J gave up 2 bases; unmatched junction bases: 5. The CDR3 runs 16 residues. CDR3 protein: CSARDLLAGPYNEQFF. CDR3 DNA sequence: TGCAGTGCTAGAGACCTACTAGCGGGCCCCTACAATGAGCAGTTCTTC.